Below are 32 T cell receptor beta chains sequenced from a single sample in a study of high-grade serous ovarian cancer treatment subgroups. The tumor samples were collected prior to definitive surgery or chemotherapy. The protocol was immunoSEQ multiplex PCR, while the TCRdb copy is restricted to in-frame clones and leaves out a portion. The sample lists roughly 3,000 clones, roughly 85% occurring once. The sample consisted of tumor tissue. These receptors all stem from a human donor with high-grade serous ovarian cancer.

The V gene is TRBV19, the J gene TRBJ2-1; 12 bases match TRBD1. Trimming cost V 7 bases and J 6 bases; bases outside gene matches: 10. Per the germline V gene, CDR1 is LNHDA and CDR2 is SQIVND (reference sequence). The CDR3 spans 16 residues. CDR3 nucleotide sequence: TGTGCCAGTATCGCCGGGACAGGGGGCAAGAGCAATGAGCAGTTCTTC. This gives the protein CASIAGTGGKSNEQFF.

CDR3 nucleotide sequence: TGTGCCAGCAGCTTAGAGTGGGACAGGGGGTACGAGCAGTACTTC. Translating gives CASSLEWDRGYEQYF. This chain joins TRBV7-6 and TRBJ2-7, with 11 bases fitting TRBD1. The germline gives CDR1 SGHVS, CDR2 FNYEAQ. V gave up 1 base and J gave up 4 bases; unmatched junction bases: 3. The CDR3 is made up of 15 amino acids.

This rearrangement joins TRBV2 to TRBJ2-2; D gene unclear. Trimming removed 3 bases at V and 6 bases at J, with 14 bases between. This CDR3 comprises 15 residues. Germline V gene sequence: CDR1 SNHLY, CDR2 FYNNEI. The CDR3 loop is CASSDPKILPGELFF. CDR3 DNA: TGTGCCAGCAGTGACCCCAAAATTCTCCCCGGGGAGCTGTTTTTT.

This clone showed up just a few times. The CDR3 loop reads CASREGSGNQPQHF. The CDR3 bases are TGTGCCAGCAGGGAGGGTTCGGGCAATCAGCCCCAGCATTTT. The genes are TRBV25-1 and TRBJ1-5; D is uncertain. V lost 6 bases, J lost 2 bases, and 11 bases lay in between. CDR1 MGHDK and CDR2 SYGVNS come from the germline V gene. This CDR3 region has 14 residues.

This sequence joins TRBV6-1 and TRBJ2-7; tentative D call: TRBD1 (6 bases). V gave up 1 base and J gave up 7 bases, with 23 bases separating them. This CDR3 is 17 amino acids long. The V gene's germline CDR1 is MNHNS and CDR2 SASEGT. The CDR3 DNA reads TGTGCCAGCAGTGAAGGTCAGGGGTCCCGCGTTTATCGGGAGCAGTACTTC. Protein sequence: CASSEGQGSRVYREQYF.

This clone has only one observation. V usage is TRBV10-3 and J usage is TRBJ2-7; 13 bases are a match to TRBD2. Germline trimming cut 8 bases from V and 2 bases from J; bases unmatched to any gene: 0. The CDR3 totals 13 residues. The germline gives CDR1 ENHRY, CDR2 SYGVKD. The CDR3 DNA sequence: TGTGCCATCGGGACTAGCGGGGCCTACGAGCAGTACTTC. It translates to CAIGTSGAYEQYF.

The V call is TRBV7-8, the J call TRBJ2-1, with D unclear. The CDR3 extends over 14 amino acids. The V end was cut by 1 base, the J end by 4 bases, with 8 bases between. The germline V gene has CDR1 SGHVS and CDR2 FQNEAQ. The CDR3 spells CASSLVRSYNEQFF. In DNA form, the CDR3 reads TGTGCCAGCAGCTTAGTTAGGTCATACAATGAGCAGTTCTTC.

The chain joins TRBV9 to TRBJ2-7; D may match TRBD1 or TRBD2 (5 bases each). CDR1 and CDR2 (germline): SGDLS, YYNGEE. V gave up 4 bases and J gave up 1 base, with 12 bases separating them. The CDR3 length is 14 residues. The CDR3 loop is CASSPGPSSYEQYF. CDR3 bases: TGTGCCAGCAGCCCGGGACCGTCTTCCTACGAGCAGTACTTC.

This rearrangement joins TRBV4-1 to TRBJ1-2; 8 bases are a match to TRBD1. The germline gives CDR1 MGHRA, CDR2 YSYEKL. This CDR3 spans 15 amino acids. After removal of 1 base from V and 4 bases from J, the junction contained 5 bases not matched to a gene. The CDR3 coding sequence is TGCGCCAGCAGCCAAGCGGACCAGGGGGCCTATGGCTACACCTTC. Its protein product is CASSQADQGAYGYTF.

This rearrangement joins TRBV27 to TRBJ1-2; the match to TRBD1 covers 8 bases. Unmatched junction bases numbered 17, after V lost 6 bases and J lost 5 bases. CDR3 length: 17 amino acids. The V gene's germline CDR1 is MNHEY and CDR2 SMNVEV (reference sequence). The CDR3 DNA reads as TGTGCCAGCAGCACAGGGGGGGGCCATCGGTCGGTTTATGGCTACACCTTC. Its translation: CASSTGGGHRSVYGYTF.

For this clone: This specimen includes other DNA sequences encoding the same CDR3. J is TRBJ2-1 and V is TRBV27; D ambiguous. The CDR3 totals 14 residues. Germline CDR1 is MNHEY and CDR2 is SMNVEV (reference sequence). Trimming pared 3 bases from V and 3 bases from J, leaving 9 bases between. Here the CDR3 DNA reads TGTGCCAGCAGTTTGGGCGGACGCTACAATGAGCAGTTCTTC. It codes for CASSLGGRYNEQFF.

This rearrangement joins TRBV7-9 to TRBJ1-3, with 11 bases aligning to TRBD1. CDR3 size: 14 residues. Looked up from germline, CDR1 is SEHNR and CDR2 is FQNEAQ (reference sequence). Trimming at V came to 7 bases and at J to 6 bases, leaving 5 bases not matched to a gene. The CDR3 nucleotides read TGTGCCAGCAACGGACAGGGGGCGGAAAACACCATATATTTT. This codes for CASNGQGAENTIYF.

This clone was seen only a few times. The J gene is TRBJ1-1, the V gene TRBV18; TRBD1 agrees at 7 bases. This CDR3 contains 13 residues. The V and J ends lost 4 bases and 5 bases, in that order; junction bases with no gene match: 4. CDR1 and CDR2 from the germline V gene are KGHSH and LQKENI. This CDR3 reads CASSQGAQTEAFF. The CDR3, as DNA: TGTGCCAGCTCACAGGGGGCACAGACTGAAGCTTTCTTT.

This clone was seen once. The V call is TRBV10-3, the J call TRBJ1-2; D is unclear. The CDR3 has 14 amino acids. V dropped 0 bases and J dropped 4 bases, with 9 bases sitting between them. CDR1 and CDR2 (germline): ENHRY, SYGVKD. The chain's CDR3 is CAISESTDRYGYTF. The CDR3 nucleotides read TGTGCCATCAGTGAGTCCACGGATCGCTATGGCTACACCTTC.

The V gene is TRBV18, the J gene TRBJ2-1; D not resolved. The CDR3 totals 14 residues. The germline V gene encodes CDR1 KGHSH and CDR2 LQKENI. V lost 2 bases, J lost 5 bases, and 10 bases lay in between. The CDR3 nucleotides read TGTGCCAGCTCACCAGCAAACTACAACAATGAGCAGTTCTTC. Translated, it gives CASSPANYNNEQFF.

V usage is TRBV5-1 and J usage is TRBJ1-2, with 7 positions matching TRBD1. CDR1 is SGHRS and CDR2 is YFSETQ in the germline V gene. The CDR3 sequence is 13 residues long. V trimming: 4 bases; J trimming: 7 bases; junction bases outside the gene matches: 7. CDR3 loop: CASSIGTERGYTF. CDR3 DNA: TGCGCCAGCAGCATCGGGACAGAGCGTGGCTACACCTTC.

The V gene is TRBV2, the J gene TRBJ2-1; 8 nucleotides match TRBD2. The CDR3 is 12 amino acids. V gave up 8 bases and J gave up 8 bases; unmatched junction bases: 5. Per the germline V gene, CDR1 is SNHLY and CDR2 is FYNNEI. The CDR3 sequence is CASPTGGDEQFF. The CDR3 DNA sequence: TGTGCCAGCCCCACCGGGGGGGATGAGCAGTTCTTC.

The chain links TRBV7-2 to TRBJ2-5; 9 bases line up with TRBD2. The CDR3 extends over 18 amino acids. Germline trimming cut 4 bases from V and 5 bases from J; bases unmatched to any gene: 17. Germline V gives CDR1 SGHTA, CDR2 FQGNSA. CDR3 DNA sequence: TGTGCCAGCAGCTCTCTGCCAATGGTTAGCGGGAGTTGGGAGACCCAGTACTTC. As protein: CASSSLPMVSGSWETQYF.

The chain combines TRBV19 with TRBJ2-7; 11 bases match TRBD2. J lost 4 bases, V lost 3 bases, and 5 bases had no gene match. This CDR3 has 15 residues. Per the germline V gene, CDR1 is LNHDA and CDR2 is SQIVND (reference sequence). The CDR3 sequence is CASSIVAGGEYEQYF. In DNA form, the CDR3 reads TGTGCCAGTAGTATCGTAGCGGGAGGGGAGTACGAGCAGTACTTC.

V usage is TRBV7-8 and J usage is TRBJ2-7, with D possibly being TRBD1 (6 bases). CDR1 and CDR2 from the germline V gene are SGHVS and FQNEAQ. The CDR3 spans 15 residues. The V end was cut by 6 bases, the J end by 2 bases, with 17 bases between. The CDR3 reads CASRPPRDTAYEQYF. Here the CDR3 DNA reads TGTGCCAGCAGGCCACCCCGGGACACAGCCTACGAGCAGTACTTC.

V usage is TRBV19 and J usage is TRBJ2-2; the D gene is possibly TRBD1 (6 bases). Germline V lookup: CDR1 LNHDA, CDR2 SQIVND (reference sequence). V was cut by 9 bases and J by 5 bases, with 13 bases left in between. The CDR3 spans 13 residues. CDR3 in amino acids: CASLVRGTGELFF. The CDR3 coding sequence is TGTGCCAGCCTCGTGAGGGGGACCGGGGAGCTGTTTTTT.

The rearrangement links TRBV7-2 to TRBJ2-3; 9 bases match TRBD2. The germline CDR1 and CDR2 sequences are SGHTA and FQGNSA. The CDR3 has 14 residues. Germline trimming cut 1 base from V and 6 bases from J; bases unmatched to any gene: 2. CDR3 sequence (DNA): TGTGCCAGCAGCTTAGACAGCGGGAGGGATACGCAGTATTTT. It encodes CASSLDSGRDTQYF.

The gene calls are TRBV10-2 and TRBJ2-5; D possibly corresponds to TRBD2 (5 bases). The CDR3 has 13 residues. V was pared by 3 bases and J by 5 bases, with 10 bases between. CDR1 and CDR2 from the germline V gene are WSHSY and SAAADI. For the CDR3, the DNA is TGCGCCAGCAGTGACAAGAGGGAGGAGACCCAGTACTTC. Protein sequence: CASSDKREETQYF.

The chain carries TRBV28 and TRBJ2-5; D is undetermined. Per germline, CDR1 MDHEN and CDR2 SYDVKM. Trimming took off 0 bases at V and 1 base at J, with 6 bases between the two ends. The CDR3 loop spans 14 amino acids. The CDR3 here is CASSLWGSQETQYF. In nucleotides, the CDR3 is TGTGCCAGCAGTTTATGGGGCAGCCAAGAGACCCAGTACTTC. The entire variable domain, with the rest obtained from reference TRBV28 and TRBJ2-5, is as follows: DVKVTQSSRYLVKRTGEKVFLECVQDMDHENMFWYRQDPGLGLRLIYFSYDVKMKEKGDIPEGYSVSREKKERFSLILESASTNQTSMYLCASSLWGSQETQYFGPGTRLLVL.

The V call is TRBV5-1, the J call TRBJ1-2, with a weak D call TRBD1 (6 bases). This CDR3 comprises 15 residues. Germline values: CDR1 SGHRS, CDR2 YFSETQ. V lost 0 bases, J lost 0 bases, and 9 bases lay in between. The CDR3 DNA is TGCGCCAGCAGCTTGGTAGAGGGGGCTAACTATGGCTACACCTTC. Its translation is CASSLVEGANYGYTF. The full variable domain, its missing parts supplied by reference TRBV5-1 and TRBJ1-2, is KAGVTQTPRYLIKTRGQQVTLSCSPISGHRSVSWYQQTPGQGLQFLFEYFSETQRNKGNFPGRFSGRQFSNSRSEMNVSTLELGDSALYLCASSLVEGANYGYTFGSGTRLTVV.

V usage is TRBV27 and J usage is TRBJ1-4; D remains ambiguous. The CDR3 is made up of 14 amino acids. V was trimmed by 2 bases and J by 5 bases, leaving 9 bases between them. From germline, CDR1 is MNHEY and CDR2 SMNVEV (reference sequence). DNA for the CDR3: TGTGCCAGCAGTTTAATGCGGGAGAATGAAAAACTGTTTTTT. This translates into CASSLMRENEKLFF.

The chain has TRBV7-3 and TRBJ2-3, with D perhaps TRBD2 (6 bases). CDR3 size: 14 residues. The germline gives CDR1 SGHTA, CDR2 FQGTGA. Trimming shortened V by 5 bases and J by 4 bases, and 13 bases separated the two germline ends. CDR3 protein: CASSGVGGPDTQYF. The CDR3 DNA sequence: TGTGCCAGCAGCGGGGTGGGGGGACCAGATACGCAGTATTTT.

The chain links TRBV28 to TRBJ1-2, with a tentative D call TRBD1 (6 bases). The CDR3 is 12 residues long. V was cut by 8 bases and J by 2 bases, with 9 bases left in between. Germline V gene sequence: CDR1 MDHEN, CDR2 SYDVKM. The CDR3 DNA reads TGTGCCAGCCTAGGACAGAACTATGGCTACACCTTC. Translating it yields CASLGQNYGYTF.

This clone turned up a few times. CDR3 loop: CAISESTSMTGRYGYTF. CDR3 DNA sequence: TGTGCCATCAGTGAGTCGACCTCTATGACAGGGAGGTATGGCTACACCTTC. The rearrangement joins TRBV10-3 to TRBJ1-2; 7 bases fit TRBD1. Looked up from germline, CDR1 is ENHRY and CDR2 is SYGVKD. The CDR3 runs 17 residues. V was clipped by 0 bases and J by 5 bases; unmatched bases: 12.

This clone showed up just a few times. J is TRBJ2-7 and V is TRBV6-1; 10 nucleotides match TRBD1. Germline-derived CDR1 and CDR2 are MNHNS and SASEGT. CDR3 length equals 16 residues. V lost 8 bases and J lost 4; bases outside the gene matches: 14. The CDR3 sequence is CASGVGEGQGDYEQYF. In DNA form, the CDR3 reads TGTGCCAGCGGTGTGGGCGAAGGACAGGGGGATTACGAGCAGTACTTC.

J is TRBJ1-3 and V is TRBV15, with a possible D match to TRBD1 (6 bases). V was pared by 2 bases and J by 4 bases, with 18 bases between. This CDR3 spans 17 amino acids. From germline, CDR1 is LNHNV and CDR2 YYDKDF (reference sequence). CDR3 nucleotides: TGTGCCACCAGCAGATCCTACAGGGAGTTGGGAGGAAACACCATATATTTT. Protein product: CATSRSYRELGGNTIYF.

J is TRBJ2-7 and V is TRBV5-6, with D perhaps TRBD2 (5 bases). This CDR3 has 14 residues. The germline CDR1 and CDR2 sequences are SGHDT and YYEEEE. Between the trimmed V and J ends, which lost 1 base and 2 bases, there was a span of 10 bases. This CDR3 is CASSLWQTTYEQYF. CDR3 sequence (DNA): TGTGCCAGCAGCTTGTGGCAGACTACCTACGAGCAGTACTTC. Drawing the rest from reference TRBV5-6 and TRBJ2-7, the complete variable domain is DAGVTQSPTHLIKTRGQQVTLRCSPKSGHDTVSWYQQALGQGPQFIFQYYEEEERQRGNFPDRFSGHQFPNYSSELNVNALLLGDSALYLCASSLWQTTYEQYFGPGTRLTVT.